What follows are 17 T cell receptor beta chains derived from one specimen sequenced in a study of identical twins. TCRdb re-called the 5' RACE reads through MiXCR, storing one row per CDR3 protein. The sample has 450,000 or so distinct CDR3 sequences; less than 20% are singletons. The sequenced sample was naive T cells sorted from blood. The receptors were gathered from a man aged 45-65 years in good health.

This clonotype came up many times. A junction end diverges from the germline sequence, so it may reflect a read error. The chain links TRBV5-1 to TRBJ2-7, with D possibly being TRBD1 (7 bases). CDR3 length: 13 amino acids. Per the germline V gene, CDR1 is SGHRS and CDR2 is YFSETQ. Written as DNA, the CDR3 is TGTGCCAGCAGCTTGCAGGGGGGCTACGAGCAGTACTTC. It translates to CASSLQGGYEQYF.

In this sample, this clonotype turned up many times. V gene TRBV12-3 or TRBV12-4 combines with J gene TRBJ2-5; D gene unclear. This CDR3 is 13 amino acids long. V was shortened by 6 bases and J by 4 bases, with 12 bases between the two germline ends. CDR3: CASRYSALETQYF. The CDR3 region has the DNA TGTGCCAGCAGGTATTCAGCTTTAGAGACCCAGTACTTC.

This clonotype has just one count. This may be a read error, as it is one base from a much larger clone. V usage is TRBV24-1 and J usage is TRBJ1-4; D remains ambiguous. The CDR3 consists of 13 residues. Germline assignment: CDR1 KGHDR and CDR2 SFDVKD. The CDR3 protein is CSTSWGANEKLFF. CDR3 nucleotide sequence: TGTTCCACCAGCTGGGGAGCTAATGAAAAACTGTTTTTT.

This clonotype was picked up many times. The chain couples TRBV27 to TRBJ2-2; TRBD1 matches 7 bases. Trimming cost V 0 bases and J 7 bases; bases outside gene matches: 5. Per the germline V gene, CDR1 is MNHEY and CDR2 is SMNVEV (reference sequence). This CDR3 contains 15 residues. The CDR3 is CASSLSGQAFGELFF. The CDR3 DNA reads as TGTGCCAGCAGTTTATCCGGACAGGCTTTCGGGGAGCTGTTTTTT.

This clonotype was detected only a few times. The DNA of the CDR3 is TGCGCCAGCAGGAACGGACTAGCGGAGATCACAGATACGCAGTATTTT. This codes for CASRNGLAEITDTQYF. The V and J genes are TRBV5-1 and TRBJ2-3; 10 bases line up with TRBD2. V shed 5 bases and J 2 bases; nucleotides not matched to a gene: 8. Germline CDR1 SGHRS, CDR2 YFSETQ. The CDR3 consists of 16 residues.

In DNA, the CDR3 is TGTGCCAGCAGACCGGGGAGGGTGTCTAGGGCCAACGTCCTGACTTTC. It is translated as CASRPGRVSRANVLTF. The chain employs TRBV7-8 and TRBJ2-6, with TRBD2 identical over 7 bases. Germline V gene sequence: CDR1 SGHVS, CDR2 FQNEAQ. This CDR3 spans 16 amino acids. V lost 6 bases, J lost 5 bases, and 10 bases stayed unmatched.

This chain joins TRBV28 and TRBJ1-6; 10 bases align to TRBD1. Losses at the gene ends were 2 bases for V and 6 bases for J; bases not matched to a gene: 1. Germline V gene data show CDR1 as MDHEN and CDR2 as SYDVKM. The CDR3 covers 15 residues. The CDR3 DNA is TGTGCCAGCAGTTTAGACAGGGGGCTTAATTCACCCCTCCACTTT. It specifies CASSLDRGLNSPLHF.

The V and J genes are TRBV20-1 and TRBJ1-4, with 7 positions matching TRBD1. In germline, CDR1 is DFQATT, CDR2 SNEGSKA (reference sequence). CDR3 length: 14 amino acids. J was trimmed by 5 bases and V by 6 bases; bases with no gene match: 9. CDR3 bases: TGCAGTGCAGCGCCGGGACAGAGAAATGAAAAACTGTTTTTT. As protein: CSAAPGQRNEKLFF.

The chain employs TRBV28 and TRBJ1-5; the D is unclear. The CDR3 is made up of 15 amino acids. The V gene's germline CDR1 is MDHEN and CDR2 SYDVKM. Deletions cut 2 bases from V and 0 bases from J, with 8 bases between. CDR3 nucleotides: TGTGCCAGCAGTTTAACCCTGAATAGCAATCAGCCCCAGCATTTT. Its translation is CASSLTLNSNQPQHF.

A few counts support this clonotype. This chain links TRBV5-4 with TRBJ2-5, with D maybe TRBD1 (6 bases). V lost 4 bases, J lost 3 bases, and 10 bases lay in between. The germline V gene has CDR1 SGHNT and CDR2 YYREEE (reference sequence). The CDR3 covers 13 residues. The CDR3 DNA reads as TGTGCCAGCAGCCAGGGGCGGGAAGAGACCCAGTACTTC. Protein sequence: CASSQGREETQYF.

This clonotype was detected ten times or more. The chain employs TRBV20-1 and TRBJ2-4, with TRBD1 identical over 9 bases. The CDR3 covers 14 residues. CDR1 is DFQATT, CDR2 SNEGSKA, per germline (reference sequence). Unmatched junction bases numbered 8, after V lost 5 bases and J lost 6 bases. As DNA, the CDR3 is TGCAGTGCTGAGAGGGGACAGGGAGGAAACATTCAGTACTTC. This gives the protein CSAERGQGGNIQYF.

This clonotype was detected many times. V gene TRBV4-3 combines with J gene TRBJ2-7, with 9 positions matching TRBD1. The germline V gene encodes CDR1 LGHNA and CDR2 YSLEER. Trimming took 0 bases from V and 5 from J; bases not matched to a gene: 8. The CDR3 totals 16 residues. CDR3 DNA sequence: TGCGCCAGCAGCCAAGATCGTGTGGGACAGGGTCACGAGCAGTACTTC. Translating it yields CASSQDRVGQGHEQYF.

CDR3 protein: CASRKQGTANYGYTF. DNA of the CDR3: TGTGCCAGCAGGAAACAGGGTACCGCTAACTATGGCTACACCTTC. This sequence joins TRBV27 and TRBJ1-2, with D maybe TRBD1 (6 bases). The CDR3 runs to 15 residues. From germline, CDR1 is MNHEY and CDR2 SMNVEV (reference sequence). The V gene lost 6 bases and the J gene lost 0 bases, with 14 bases spanning the gap.

The V call is TRBV12-3 or TRBV12-4, the J call TRBJ1-2; 9 nucleotides agree with TRBD1. There are 12 residues in the CDR3. Losses at the gene ends were 5 bases for V and 9 bases for J; bases not matched to a gene: 4. The CDR3: CASSLGQGRYTF. The CDR3 DNA follows: TGTGCCAGCAGTCTGGGACAGGGTCGCTACACCTTC.

This clonotype was seen many times. The chain links TRBV10-3 to TRBJ2-7; D remains ambiguous. CDR1 and CDR2 from the germline V gene are ENHRY and SYGVKD. The CDR3 sequence is 13 residues long. V shed 3 bases and J shed 3 bases, with 9 bases lying between them. The CDR3 loop is CAISDSSGYEQYF. CDR3 coding DNA: TGTGCCATCAGTGACTCTTCAGGCTACGAGCAGTACTTC.

This clonotype was seen a few times. V and J are TRBV5-4 and TRBJ2-3; possibly TRBD2 for D (6 bases). CDR1 and CDR2 (germline): SGHNT, YYREEE (reference sequence). This CDR3 spans 17 amino acids. V was cut by 3 bases and J by 4 bases, with 21 bases left in between. The DNA for the CDR3 is TGTGCCAGCAGCTCTCTAGGCGGCGGGATGATATCAGATACGCAGTATTTT. It specifies CASSSLGGGMISDTQYF.

This clonotype was observed a few times. The chain links TRBV12-3 or TRBV12-4 to TRBJ2-1; the match to TRBD2 covers 14 bases. The CDR3 contains 14 residues. V trimming: 5 bases; J trimming: 13 bases; junction bases outside the gene matches: 7. CDR3 amino acids: CASSRLAGGLGQFF. CDR3 bases: TGTGCCAGCAGTCGACTAGCGGGAGGGCTGGGACAGTTCTTC.